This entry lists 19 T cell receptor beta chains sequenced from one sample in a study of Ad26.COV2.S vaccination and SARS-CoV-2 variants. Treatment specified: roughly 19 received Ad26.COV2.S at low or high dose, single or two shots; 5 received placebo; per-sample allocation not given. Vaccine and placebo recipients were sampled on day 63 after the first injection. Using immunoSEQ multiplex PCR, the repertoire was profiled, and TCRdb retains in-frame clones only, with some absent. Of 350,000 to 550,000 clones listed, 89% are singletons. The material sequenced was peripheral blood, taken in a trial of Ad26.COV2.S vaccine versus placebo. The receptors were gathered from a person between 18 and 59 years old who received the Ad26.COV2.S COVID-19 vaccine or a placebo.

The CDR3 region is CASSDPGTSGPNYGYTF. The CDR3 bases are TGTGCCAGCAGTGACCCCGGGACATCTGGACCTAACTATGGCTACACCTTC. The chain recombines TRBV6-1 with TRBJ1-2, with a possible D match to TRBD1 (6 bases). Trimming removed 3 bases from V and 0 bases from J, with 17 bases in between. This CDR3 has 17 amino acids. CDR1 and CDR2 (germline): MNHNS, SASEGT.

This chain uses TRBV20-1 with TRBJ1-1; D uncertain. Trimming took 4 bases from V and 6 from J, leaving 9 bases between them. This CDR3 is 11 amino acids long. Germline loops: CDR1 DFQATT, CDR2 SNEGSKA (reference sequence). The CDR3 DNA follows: TGCAGTGCTACTAGCGGGGCTGAAGCTTTCTTT. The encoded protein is CSATSGAEAFF.

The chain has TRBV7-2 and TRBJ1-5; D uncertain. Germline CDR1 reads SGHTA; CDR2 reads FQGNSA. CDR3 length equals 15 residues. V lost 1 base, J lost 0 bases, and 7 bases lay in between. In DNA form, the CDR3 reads TGTGCCAGCAGCTTAGATGTGGGTAGCAATCAGCCCCAGCATTTT. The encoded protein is CASSLDVGSNQPQHF.

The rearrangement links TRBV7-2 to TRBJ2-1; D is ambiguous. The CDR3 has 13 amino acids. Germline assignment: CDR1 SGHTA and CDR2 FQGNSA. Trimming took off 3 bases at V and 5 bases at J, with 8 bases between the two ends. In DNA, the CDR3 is TGTGCCAGCAGCTTTGCGCCCGACAATGAGCAGTTCTTC. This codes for CASSFAPDNEQFF.

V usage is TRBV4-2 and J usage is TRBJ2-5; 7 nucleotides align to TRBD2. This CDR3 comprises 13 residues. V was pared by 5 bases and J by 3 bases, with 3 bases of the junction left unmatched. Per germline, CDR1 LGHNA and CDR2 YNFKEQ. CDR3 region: CASSVLAEETQYF. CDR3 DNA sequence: TGTGCCAGCAGCGTCCTAGCGGAAGAGACCCAGTACTTC.

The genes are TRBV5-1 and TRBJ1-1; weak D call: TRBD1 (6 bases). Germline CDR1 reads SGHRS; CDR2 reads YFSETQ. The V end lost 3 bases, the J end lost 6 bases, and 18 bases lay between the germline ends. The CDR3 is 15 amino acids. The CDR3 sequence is CASSSTRGGGSEAFF. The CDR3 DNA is TGCGCCAGCAGCTCCACCCGTGGTGGGGGCTCTGAAGCTTTCTTT.

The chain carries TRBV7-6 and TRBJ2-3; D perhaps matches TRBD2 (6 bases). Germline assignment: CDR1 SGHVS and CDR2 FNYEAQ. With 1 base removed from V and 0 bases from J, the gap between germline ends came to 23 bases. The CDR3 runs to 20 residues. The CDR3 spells CASSLGRLATEHMSTDTQYF. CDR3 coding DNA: TGTGCCAGCAGCTTAGGTCGCCTAGCGACGGAGCACATGAGCACAGATACGCAGTATTTT. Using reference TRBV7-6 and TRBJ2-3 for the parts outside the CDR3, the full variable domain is GAGVSQSPRYKVTKRGQDVALRCDPISGHVSLYWYRQALGQGPEFLTYFNYEAQQDKSGLPNDRFSAERPEGSISTLTIQRTEQRDSAMYRCASSLGRLATEHMSTDTQYFGPGTRLTVL.

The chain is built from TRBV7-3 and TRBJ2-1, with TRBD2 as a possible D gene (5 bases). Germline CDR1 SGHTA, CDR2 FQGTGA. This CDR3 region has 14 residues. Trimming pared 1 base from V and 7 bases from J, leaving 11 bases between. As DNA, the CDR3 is TGTGCCAGCAGCTTAAACCCGGGATATAATGAGCAGTTCTTC. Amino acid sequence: CASSLNPGYNEQFF.

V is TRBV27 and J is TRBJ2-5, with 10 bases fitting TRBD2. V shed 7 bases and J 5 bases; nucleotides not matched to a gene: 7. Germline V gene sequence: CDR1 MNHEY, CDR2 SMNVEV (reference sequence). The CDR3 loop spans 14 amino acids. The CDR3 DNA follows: TGTGCCAGCACTCGGCTAGCGGGAGCCGAGACCCAGTACTTC. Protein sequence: CASTRLAGAETQYF.

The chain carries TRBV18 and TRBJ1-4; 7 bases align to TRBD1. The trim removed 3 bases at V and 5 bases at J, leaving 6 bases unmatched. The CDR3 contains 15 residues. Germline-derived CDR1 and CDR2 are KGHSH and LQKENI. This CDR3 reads CASSPRQGLNEKLFF. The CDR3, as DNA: TGTGCCAGCTCACCCCGACAGGGACTAAATGAAAAACTGTTTTTT. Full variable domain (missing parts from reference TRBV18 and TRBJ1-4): NAGVMQNPRHLVRRRGQEARLRCSPMKGHSHVYWYRQLPEEGLKFMVYLQKENIIDESGMPKERFSAEFPKEGPSILRIQQVVRGDSAAYFCASSPRQGLNEKLFFGSGTQLSVL.

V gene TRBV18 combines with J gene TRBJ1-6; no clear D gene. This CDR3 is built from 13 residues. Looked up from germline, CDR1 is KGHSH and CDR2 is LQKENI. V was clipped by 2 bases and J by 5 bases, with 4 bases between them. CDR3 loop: CASSPGNNSPLHF. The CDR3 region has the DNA TGTGCCAGCTCACCAGGGAATAATTCACCCCTCCACTTT. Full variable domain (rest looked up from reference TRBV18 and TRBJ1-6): NAGVMQNPRHLVRRRGQEARLRCSPMKGHSHVYWYRQLPEEGLKFMVYLQKENIIDESGMPKERFSAEFPKEGPSILRIQQVVRGDSAAYFCASSPGNNSPLHFGNGTRLTVT.

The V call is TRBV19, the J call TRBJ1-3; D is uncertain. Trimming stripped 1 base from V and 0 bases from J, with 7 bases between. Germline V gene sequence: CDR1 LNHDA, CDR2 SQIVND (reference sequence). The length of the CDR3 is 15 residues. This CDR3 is CASSIAEFSGNTIYF. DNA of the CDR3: TGTGCCAGTAGTATAGCGGAATTCTCTGGAAACACCATATATTTT.

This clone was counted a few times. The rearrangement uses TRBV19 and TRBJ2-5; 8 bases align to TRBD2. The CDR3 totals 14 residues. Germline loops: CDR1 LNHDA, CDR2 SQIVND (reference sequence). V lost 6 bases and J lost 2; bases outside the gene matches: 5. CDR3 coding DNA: TGTGCCAGTAGAACTAGCGGCACACAAGAGACCCAGTACTTC. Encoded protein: CASRTSGTQETQYF.

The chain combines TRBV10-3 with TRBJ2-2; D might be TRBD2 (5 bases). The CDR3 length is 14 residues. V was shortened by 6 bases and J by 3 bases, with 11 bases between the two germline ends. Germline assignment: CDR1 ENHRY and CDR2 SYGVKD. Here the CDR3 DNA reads TGTGCCATCAGAGCGGATAGAGACACCGGGGAGCTGTTTTTT. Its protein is CAIRADRDTGELFF.

CDR3 DNA sequence: TGTGCCAGCAGTAAAACAGGGTATGATGGCTATGGCTACACCTTC. Protein product: CASSKTGYDGYGYTF. The rearrangement joins TRBV27 to TRBJ1-2; maybe TRBD1 (6 bases). V shed 5 bases and J shed 4 bases, with 17 bases lying between them. This CDR3 is built from 15 residues. CDR1 MNHEY and CDR2 SMNVEV come from the germline V gene (reference sequence).

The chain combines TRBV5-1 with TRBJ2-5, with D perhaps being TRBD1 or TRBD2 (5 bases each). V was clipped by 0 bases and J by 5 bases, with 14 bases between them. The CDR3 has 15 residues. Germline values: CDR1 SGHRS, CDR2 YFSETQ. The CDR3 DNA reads TGCGCCAGCAGCTTGGGGGGGACCTACGGCGAGACCCAGTACTTC. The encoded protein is CASSLGGTYGETQYF.

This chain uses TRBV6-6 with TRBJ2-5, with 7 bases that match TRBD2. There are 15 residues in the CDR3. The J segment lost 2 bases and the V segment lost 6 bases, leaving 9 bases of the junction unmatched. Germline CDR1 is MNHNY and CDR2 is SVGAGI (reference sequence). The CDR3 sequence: CASRLAASGQETQYF. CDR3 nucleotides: TGTGCCAGCAGACTCGCGGCTAGCGGACAAGAGACCCAGTACTTC.

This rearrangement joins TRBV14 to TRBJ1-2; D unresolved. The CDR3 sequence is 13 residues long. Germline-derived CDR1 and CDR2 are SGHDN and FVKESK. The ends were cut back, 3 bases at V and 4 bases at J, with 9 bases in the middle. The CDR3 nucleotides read TGTGCCAGCAGCCAGGGATATACCTATGGCTACACCTTC. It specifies CASSQGYTYGYTF.

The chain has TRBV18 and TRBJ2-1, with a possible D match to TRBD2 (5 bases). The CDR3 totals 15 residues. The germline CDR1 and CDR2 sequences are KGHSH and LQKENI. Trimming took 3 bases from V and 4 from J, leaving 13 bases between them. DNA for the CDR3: TGTGCCAGCTCACCTGTCGCGGGCCAATACAATGAGCAGTTCTTC. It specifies CASSPVAGQYNEQFF.